What follows are 13 T cell receptor beta chains derived from one specimen sequenced in a study of T cell responses to AZD1222 COVID-19 vaccine. TCRdb's table, derived via immunoSEQ multiplex PCR, lists solely in-frame clones and lacks some. The sample gives about 79,000 clones, roughly nine tenths of which show up once; about 28% is in the top ten. Sequenced here: peripheral blood, sampled 28 days after the second AZD1222 dose. These receptors were obtained from an adult who received the AZD1222 COVID-19 vaccine.

The chain links TRBV5-1 to TRBJ1-1; tentative D call: TRBD1 (5 bases). Per the germline V gene, CDR1 is SGHRS and CDR2 is YFSETQ. The V and J ends lost 4 bases and 3 bases respectively, with 16 bases between them. The CDR3 spans 15 residues. The CDR3: CASSPLTEWDTEAFF. In DNA form, the CDR3 reads TGCGCCAGCAGCCCGTTGACAGAGTGGGACACTGAAGCTTTCTTT.

The V gene is TRBV15, the J gene TRBJ1-2, with D unresolved. Trimming took off 0 bases at V and 8 bases at J, with 13 bases between the two ends. The CDR3 has 14 residues. The germline gives CDR1 LNHNV, CDR2 YYDKDF (reference sequence). The CDR3 is CATSRDSVIWGYTF. CDR3 nucleotides: TGTGCCACCAGCAGAGATTCTGTGATCTGGGGCTACACCTTC.

The rearrangement joins TRBV6-4 to TRBJ2-7; TRBD1 matches 8 bases. The V and J ends lost 4 bases and 0 bases, in that order; junction bases with no gene match: 5. CDR3 length equals 15 residues. CDR1 is MRHNA and CDR2 is SNTAGT in the germline V gene. CDR3 protein: CASSGRDRSSYEQYF. The CDR3 DNA follows: TGTGCCAGCAGTGGCCGGGACAGGAGCTCCTACGAGCAGTACTTC.

This clone was picked up one time. V usage is TRBV28 and J usage is TRBJ1-1; no definite D call. The CDR3 length is 14 residues. In germline, CDR1 is MDHEN, CDR2 SYDVKM. Trimming shortened V by 6 bases and J by 0 bases, and 11 bases separated the two germline ends. CDR3 sequence reads: CASSSFGMNTEAFF. The CDR3 nucleotides are TGTGCCAGCAGCTCGTTTGGGATGAACACTGAAGCTTTCTTT.

The chain couples TRBV6-2 or TRBV6-3 to TRBJ2-1; D perhaps matches TRBD2 (6 bases). V lost 5 bases and J lost 0, with 14 bases in between. CDR1 is MNHEY, CDR2 SVGEGT, per germline. This CDR3 comprises 16 residues. The CDR3 nucleotides are TGTGCCAGCAGTAAACCCGGGACTGGCTCCTACAATGAGCAGTTCTTC. Its protein product is CASSKPGTGSYNEQFF.

V gene TRBV5-4 combines with J gene TRBJ1-2, with 8 nucleotides matching TRBD1. Germline CDR1 and CDR2: SGHNT and YYREEE (reference sequence). CDR3 length equals 15 residues. With V trimmed by 3 bases and J by 2 bases, 6 bases remained unmatched. The CDR3 spells CASSSAGQANYGYTF. DNA for the CDR3: TGTGCCAGCAGCTCGGCGGGACAGGCAAACTATGGCTACACCTTC.

The gene calls are TRBV14 and TRBJ1-2, with 8 bases that match TRBD1. Germline values: CDR1 SGHDN, CDR2 FVKESK. The CDR3 consists of 15 residues. V dropped 4 bases and J dropped 4; count of bases not matched to a gene: 8. The CDR3: CASSLSDRATYGYTF. CDR3 nucleotides: TGTGCCAGCAGCCTATCGGACAGGGCGACCTATGGCTACACCTTC. The full variable domain, in which reference TRBV14 and TRBJ1-2 provide the parts outside the CDR3, is EAGVTQFPSHSVIEKGQTVTLRCDPISGHDNLYWYRRVMGKEIKFLLHFVKESKQDESGMPNNRFLAERTGGTYSTLKVQPAELEDSGVYFCASSLSDRATYGYTFGSGTRLTVV.

The chain couples TRBV19 to TRBJ2-1, with 7 bases fitting TRBD2. CDR3 length equals 13 residues. Per germline, CDR1 LNHDA and CDR2 SQIVND (reference sequence). V dropped 7 bases and J dropped 9; count of bases not matched to a gene: 9. Here the CDR3 DNA reads TGTGCCAGTAACGGCGGGAGAACCGTTGAGCAGTTCTTC. It translates to CASNGGRTVEQFF.

This clone was seen once. V gene TRBV10-3 combines with J gene TRBJ1-1, with D unresolved. The germline CDR1 and CDR2 sequences are ENHRY and SYGVKD. V was clipped by 2 bases and J by 5 bases, with 9 bases between them. This CDR3 comprises 13 residues. This chain's CDR3 is CAISEEGVTEAFF. The CDR3 nucleotides read TGTGCCATCAGTGAGGAGGGTGTTACTGAAGCTTTCTTT.

The chain is built from TRBV5-4 and TRBJ1-2; 7 nucleotides match TRBD1. This CDR3 is 15 amino acids long. V gave up 1 base and J gave up 3 bases; unmatched junction bases: 6. The germline V gene encodes CDR1 SGHNT and CDR2 YYREEE (reference sequence). CDR3 sequence reads: CASSLPTGLDYGYTF. The CDR3 DNA reads TGTGCCAGCAGCTTGCCGACAGGGTTGGACTATGGCTACACCTTC.

This chain uses TRBV5-4 with TRBJ2-7; D might be TRBD1 (6 bases). Trimming took 4 bases from V and 1 from J, leaving 9 bases between them. This CDR3 region has 13 residues. Germline loops: CDR1 SGHNT, CDR2 YYREEE (reference sequence). CDR3 coding DNA: TGTGCCAGCAGCAGGGGGTATTCCTACGAGCAGTACTTC. Translating gives CASSRGYSYEQYF.

This clone was seen only a few times. The V call is TRBV7-8, the J call TRBJ2-3; D perhaps matches TRBD2 (6 bases). V was shortened by 3 bases and J by 13 bases, with 14 bases between the two germline ends. Per the germline V gene, CDR1 is SGHVS and CDR2 is FQNEAQ. The CDR3 has 12 amino acids. The DNA of the CDR3 is TGTGCCAGCAGCTTGGTCGAAACTAGCAAGTATTTT. As protein: CASSLVETSKYF.

This chain joins TRBV6-2 or TRBV6-3 and TRBJ2-3; D is perhaps TRBD1 or TRBD2 (5 bases each). The CDR3 covers 16 residues. In germline, CDR1 is MNHEY, CDR2 SVGEGT. The V gene lost 2 bases and the J gene lost 3 bases, with 15 bases spanning the gap. CDR3 amino acids: CASSYPDKWRTDTQYF. The CDR3 coding sequence is TGTGCCAGCAGTTACCCGGACAAGTGGAGGACAGATACGCAGTATTTT.